The entry below gives a single T cell receptor (beta chain) sequence along with its context. The germline V gene encodes CDR1 MNHEY and CDR2 SVGAGI. The CDR3 contains 15 residues. The V gene end was trimmed by 5 bases and the J gene end by 2 bases; junction bases not matched to a gene: 5. In the authors' methods: Reference gene primer amplification in the assay estimated nucleated cell counts. The protocol was immunoSEQ multiplex PCR, while the TCRdb copy is restricted to in-frame clones and leaves out a portion. The V and J calls and clone size come from that table; D and trimming were worked out from the DNA. Here the sample spans around 700,000 clones, 85% to 90% being singletons. This specimen comes from a study of blood T cell repertoires in COVID-19.

The J gene is TRBJ1-3, the V gene TRBV6-5; 8 positions agree with TRBD1. The TCR sequence derives from a woman between 18 and 30 years old with acute or convalescent COVID-19. Sequences were obtained from peripheral blood. The CDR3 spells CASSTQGGAGNTIYF. CDR3 coding DNA: TGTGCCAGCAGTACACAGGGGGGGGCTGGAAACACCATATATTTT.